Here is one T cell receptor beta chain with its context. The sample comes from a study of CD8 T cells in Susac syndrome. The CDR3 totals 14 residues. Looked up from germline, CDR1 is DFQATT and CDR2 is SNEGSKA (reference sequence). V dropped 0 bases and J dropped 5; count of bases not matched to a gene: 4. Reverse transcription used about 0.5 to 1 ug RNA and random hexamers. Each CDR3 protein is one row after TCRdb ran MiXCR on the immunoSEQ multiplex PCR reads. The sample holds some 120,000 distinct CDR3 sequences, over 85% seen once. This TCR was recovered from a human donor in good health. The sequenced sample consisted of CD4+ T cells from PBMCs. The chain combines TRBV20-1 with TRBJ1-5, with 7 bases that match TRBD1. This chain's CDR3 is CSARDWDSHQPQHF. The CDR3 DNA reads as TGCAGTGCTAGAGATTGGGACAGTCATCAGCCCCAGCATTTT.